This TCR beta chain was retrieved from a study of T cell responses to AZD1222 COVID-19 vaccine. Study-level results: The sample set comprised mostly white British donors with more females, and clonal diversity was possibly underestimated.

As concerns this clone: Its antigen is not known.

Sequenced by immunoSEQ multiplex PCR; TCRdb stores in-frame clones only, minus some. There are tens of thousands of clones in the sample; 80% to 95% occur only once, and 2.5% to 3.5% lies in the top ten. This CDR3 is 13 amino acids long. The V gene's germline CDR1 is LGHNT and CDR2 FRNRAP. Trimming removed 2 bases from V and 5 bases from J, with 10 bases in between. The sequence came from an adult who received the AZD1222 COVID-19 vaccine. The specimen comprised peripheral blood, sampled 28 days after the second AZD1222 dose. The rearrangement uses TRBV12-5 and TRBJ2-7, with D hard to call. This chain's CDR3 is CASGLPLNDEQYF. In DNA, the CDR3 is TGTGCTAGTGGTTTGCCCCTGAACGACGAGCAGTACTTC.